Below, one T cell receptor beta chain is given with its context. This clonotype has ten or more counts. Its antigen is still unknown. No per-base quality is available; no much larger clone lies one base away. This entry belongs to a study of molecular identifiers for immune sequencing clone quantification (dated by TCRdb to the late 2010s). Study-wide context: For a replicate experiment, RNA from 20,000 or 100,000 naive CD8 T cells was divided into five aliquots, of which four were sequenced. This methods study used CD8 T cells to benchmark TCR RNA copy counting and molecular-identifier clustering-based TCR repertoire sequencing (MIDCIRS). Beyond this particular receptor, the publication reports: When barcode sub-clustering was not used, chimeric consensus sequences inflated TCR diversity, with chimeras reaching as high as 47%. Highly expanded clone sizes could be underestimated because identical TCR molecules may share a barcode. About 2.9 recovered TCR RNA copies per cell were obtained by modeling, versus approximately 9 by digital PCR, implying a capture efficiency of 30% to 35%. In CMV-specific effector cells, over 97% of molecules were held by clones above 20 RNA copies, whereas under 1% of molecules were held by such clones in naive cells. The naive libraries included spiked-in Jurkat TCR RNA (approximately ten copies' worth), and this RNA is not part of the donor repertoire. A single cell's worth of spiked-in Jurkat TCR RNA was reported detectable even among 850,000 to 1,000,000 naive CD8 T cells.

Unmatched junction bases come to 7, with V trimmed by 10 bases and J by 3 bases. Its CDR3 holds 14 amino acids, cysteine through phenylalanine. The read is trimmed to its CDR3 DNA, 42 bases read in frame from base 1. The germline V gene gives CDR1 as MNHEY and CDR2 as SVGAGI. Library preparation used PCR. TCRdb names Illumina HiSeq 4000 as the instrument used. Bulk TCR libraries were generated as previously described, with the TCR primers listed in Table S5 used. The Qiagen AllPrep DNA/RNA kit was used to purify total RNA. Before analysis, reads from multiple sequencing runs of the same library were pooled. As for the authors' bioinformatics: Reads were retained only if the reads had an exact TCR constant sequence, and the retained reads were trimmed to 150 nt and grouped according to their 12-nt molecular barcodes. Reads inside each barcode group were sub-clustered using a 15% Levenshtein threshold, and a quality-weighted consensus sequence was constructed for each RNA molecule. Non-functional sequences were excluded, and lower-count sequences lying one edit away from another sequence were also excluded. Based on a fit of two negative binomial distributions, barcode sub-clusters having less than 20% of the maximum read count were discarded. The public sequencing data were trimmed at Q25 with fastp and processed into clonotypes with MiXCR by TCRdb, which kept only in-frame beta chains. Rows are unified per CDR3 protein, each entry keeping the most common DNA and genes. The V and J calls here are based on TCRdb, not the publication. The sample table holds about 640,000 distinct CDR3 sequences, of which 20% were seen once. 0.85% of the sample is held by the ten biggest clonotypes.

Naive CD8 T cell libraries were made from approximately 20,000 to 1,000,000 sorted cells using 10%, 30% or 50% of purified RNA. Naive CD8 T cells were FACS-sorted as CD8+CD4-CCR7+CD45RA+ on a BD FACSAria II into RLT Plus buffer. To test detection sensitivity, Jurkat RNA equivalent to ten TCR copies was spiked into samples of roughly 20,000-1,100,000 naive CD8 T cells. CD8 T cells were enriched with RosetteSep CD8+ T Cell Enrichment Cocktail and Ficoll-Paque, followed by ACK red cell lysis. What was sequenced was naive CD8+ T cells from blood, with Jurkat cell RNA spiked in. What the cell subset or site label conveys for this sample: FACS-sorted CD8+CD4-CCR7+CD45RA+ naive T cells. The TCR originated in a human donor in good health. Some libraries in this study had Jurkat cell RNA spiked in. The rearranged chain carries TRBV6-5 and TRBJ2-3; a stretch of 10 junction bases matches TRBD2. The CDR3 protein: CATQAGGPTDTQYF. The DNA is as follows: TGTGCCACCCAAGCGGGGGGGCCGACAGATACGCAGTATTTT.